This T cell receptor beta chain was observed in a study of PD-1 blockade in mismatch repair-deficient tumors. About the research overall: Enrolled about 2012-2016, patients had progressing, pretreated mismatch repair-deficient cancers of 11 to 13 types. Study-wide results and limits: Rapid post-treatment expansion, then contraction, generally preceding radiologic response, marked tumor-resident clones.

Generated by immunoSEQ multiplex PCR, the TCRdb table keeps only in-frame clones and is missing some. The sample includes tens of thousands of clones, 65% to 85% seen only once; the top ten take under 3%. Mismatch repair deficiency was confirmed in all patients, by PCR or immunohistochemistry. A few pembrolizumab responders had their TCRs sequenced. With respect to this clone: Its antigen is currently unknown.

V was pared by 4 bases and J by 6 bases, with 8 bases of the junction left unmatched. The V gene's germline CDR1 is SGHNT and CDR2 YENEEA. This CDR3 has 15 residues. The chain couples TRBV11-3 to TRBJ1-2; 10 bases are shared with TRBD1. The input for sequencing was peripheral blood, taken 12 weeks after starting pembrolizumab. This clonotype originated in an adult with mismatch repair-deficient cancer. CDR3 in amino acids: CASSSGQGMGHGYTF. Written as DNA, the CDR3 is TGTGCCAGCAGCTCGGGACAGGGGATGGGACATGGCTACACCTTC.